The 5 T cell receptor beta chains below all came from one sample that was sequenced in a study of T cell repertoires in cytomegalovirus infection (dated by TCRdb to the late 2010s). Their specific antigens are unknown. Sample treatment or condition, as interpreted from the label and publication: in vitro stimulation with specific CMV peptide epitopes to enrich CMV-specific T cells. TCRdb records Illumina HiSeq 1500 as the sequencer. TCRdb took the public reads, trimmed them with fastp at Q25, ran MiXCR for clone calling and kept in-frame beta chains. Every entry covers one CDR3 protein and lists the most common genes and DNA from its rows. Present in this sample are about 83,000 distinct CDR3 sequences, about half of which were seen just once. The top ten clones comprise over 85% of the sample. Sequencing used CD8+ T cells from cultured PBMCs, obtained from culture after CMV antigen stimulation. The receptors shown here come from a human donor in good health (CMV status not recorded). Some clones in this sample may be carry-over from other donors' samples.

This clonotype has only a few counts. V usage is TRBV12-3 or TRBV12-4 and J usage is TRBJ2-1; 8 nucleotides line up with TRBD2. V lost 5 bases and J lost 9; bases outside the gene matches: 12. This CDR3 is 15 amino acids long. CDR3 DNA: TGTGCCAGCAGTCCTTCCCGGACCAGCGGGGGTGAGCAGTTCTTC. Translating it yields CASSPSRTSGGEQFF.

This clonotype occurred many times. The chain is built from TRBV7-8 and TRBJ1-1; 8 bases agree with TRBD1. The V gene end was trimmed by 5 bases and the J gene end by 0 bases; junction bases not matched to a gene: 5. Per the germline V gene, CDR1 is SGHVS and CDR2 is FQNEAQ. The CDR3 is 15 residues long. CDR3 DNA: TGTGCCAGCAGCATGAGGACAGGGCTGAACACTGAAGCTTTCTTT. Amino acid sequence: CASSMRTGLNTEAFF.

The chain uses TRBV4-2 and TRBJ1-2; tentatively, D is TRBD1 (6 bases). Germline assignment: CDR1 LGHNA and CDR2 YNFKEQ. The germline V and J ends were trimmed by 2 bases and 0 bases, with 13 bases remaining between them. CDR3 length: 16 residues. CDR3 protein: CASSQPGRQANYGYTF. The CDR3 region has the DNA TGTGCCAGCAGCCAACCCGGCCGACAGGCTAACTATGGCTACACCTTC.

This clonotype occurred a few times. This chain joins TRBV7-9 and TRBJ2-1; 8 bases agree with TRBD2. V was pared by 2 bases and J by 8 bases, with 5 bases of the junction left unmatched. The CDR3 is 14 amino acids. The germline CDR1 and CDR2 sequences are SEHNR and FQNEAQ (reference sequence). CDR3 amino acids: CASSLREAGDEQFF. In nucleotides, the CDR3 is TGTGCCAGCAGCTTAAGAGAAGCGGGGGATGAGCAGTTCTTC.

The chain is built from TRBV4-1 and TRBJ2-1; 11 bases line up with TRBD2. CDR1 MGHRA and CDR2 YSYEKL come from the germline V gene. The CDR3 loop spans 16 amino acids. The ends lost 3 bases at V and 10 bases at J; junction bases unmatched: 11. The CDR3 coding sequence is TGCGCCAGCAGCCACTCCGGACTAGCGGGTTCCACCGAGCAGTTCTTC. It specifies CASSHSGLAGSTEQFF.